This is a list of T cell receptor beta chains from one sample in a study of shared clonotypes between healthy human individuals. Profiling relied on immunoSEQ multiplex PCR, and the TCRdb table lists in-frame clones only, not all of them. Here the sample spans around 1,000,000 clones, 60% to 80% being singletons. Material for sequencing was memory CD4+ T cells from PBMCs. These TCRs come from a man between 18 and 29 years old in good health. Some clones in this sample may be carry-over from other donors' samples. CDR3s include the opening cysteine and the closing phenylalanine or tryptophan. D genes are given only for firm matches. Rows give clone size only sometimes, using once, few, many, or a class for an expanded clone.

d_call	v_call	clone_size	j_call	cdr3_aa	cdr3_nt
-	TRBV20-1	once	TRBJ2-1	CSVQAYNEQFF	TGCAGTGTTCAGGCGTACAATGAGCAGTTCTTC
-	TRBV7-2	-	TRBJ1-5	CASRSSSNQPQHF	TGTGCCAGCAGATCATCTAGCAATCAGCCCCAGCATTTT
-	TRBV18	few	TRBJ1-2	CASSQNRDGYTF	TGTGCCAGCTCACAAAACAGGGACGGCTACACCTTC
-	TRBV15	-	TRBJ2-5	CATSRAGSETQYF	TGTGCCACCAGCAGAGCAGGGTCGGAGACCCAGTACTTC
-	TRBV6-6	-	TRBJ2-7	CASSLSGQTYEQYF	TGTGCCAGCAGTTTGTCGGGGCAGACATACGAGCAGTACTTC
-	TRBV5-1	-	TRBJ1-1	CASSWGRLTEAFF	TGCGCCAGCAGCTGGGGGCGTCTCACTGAAGCTTTCTTT
TRBD2	TRBV18	-	TRBJ2-7	CASSPAGGAGGPGEQYF	TGTGCCAGCTCACCAGCCGGGGGTGCGGGAGGGCCGGGCGAGCAGTACTTC
TRBD1	TRBV28	-	TRBJ2-3	CASSSLGQGRTDTQYF	TGTGCCAGCAGTTCGCTCGGACAGGGCAGGACAGATACGCAGTATTTT
-	TRBV6-1	-	TRBJ1-1	CASLWGGSGAEAFF	TGTGCCAGCTTGTGGGGAGGAAGCGGGGCTGAAGCTTTCTTT
-	TRBV10-3	-	TRBJ2-2	CAISAPSGWDSSGELFF	TGTGCCATCAGTGCTCCCAGCGGTTGGGATTCCTCCGGGGAGCTGTTTTTT
-	TRBV11-2	-	TRBJ2-7	CASLYTAGPYEQYF	TGTGCCAGCCTTTACACGGCGGGGCCCTACGAGCAGTACTTC
TRBD2	TRBV4-1	-	TRBJ2-5	CASSRTGTSVQETQYF	TGCGCCAGCAGCCGGACCGGGACTAGCGTGCAAGAGACCCAGTACTTC
-	TRBV5-4	-	TRBJ2-7	CASSLPRTEQYF	TGTGCCAGCAGCTTGCCTAGAACCGAGCAGTACTTC
TRBD1	TRBV7-3	few	TRBJ1-1	CASSSQGQGGTEAFF	TGTGCCAGCAGCTCACAGGGACAGGGAGGCACGGAAGCTTTCTTT
TRBD2	TRBV7-9	few	TRBJ2-5	CASSLAGTSGRAETQYF	TGTGCCAGCAGCTTAGCGGGGACTAGCGGGAGGGCGGAGACCCAGTACTTC
-	TRBV30	-	TRBJ2-6	CAWSNRVYSGANVLTF	TGTGCCTGGAGTAATAGGGTTTACTCTGGGGCCAACGTCCTGACTTTC
TRBD1	TRBV29-1	-	TRBJ1-1	CSVEAHRGNTEAFF	TGCAGCGTTGAAGCACACAGGGGGAACACTGAAGCTTTCTTT
-	TRBV30	-	TRBJ2-2	CAWSGYRNTGELFF	TGTGCCTGGAGCGGTTACAGAAACACCGGGGAGCTGTTTTTT
-	TRBV14	-	TRBJ2-1	CASSPSGVNYNEQFF	TGTGCCAGCAGCCCCTCGGGCGTAAACTACAATGAGCAGTTCTTC
-	TRBV7-9	-	TRBJ1-2	CASSLEPLLVGYTF	TGTGCCAGCAGCTTAGAGCCGTTGTTAGTTGGCTACACCTTC
-	TRBV2	-	TRBJ2-3	CASSLILSTDTQYF	TGTGCCAGCTCACTCATTCTTAGCACAGATACGCAGTATTTT
TRBD1	TRBV6-4	-	TRBJ1-2	CANQGATPGYTF	TGTGCCAACCAGGGGGCTACTCCTGGCTACACCTTC
-	TRBV4-3	-	TRBJ2-5	CASSQDLGRVEETQYF	TGCGCCAGCAGCCAAGATCTCGGCAGGGTGGAAGAGACCCAGTACTTC
-	TRBV11-2	-	TRBJ2-3	CASSSTNSDTQYF	TGTGCCAGCAGCTCAACTAACTCAGATACGCAGTATTTT
-	TRBV28	-	TRBJ1-2	CVSSLLQGGDGYTF	TGTGTCAGCAGCTTACTACAGGGCGGGGATGGCTACACCTTC
TRBD2	TRBV27	-	TRBJ2-3	CASSPSAGTTDTQYF	TGTGCCAGCTCCCCCTCAGCGGGAACCACAGATACGCAGTATTTT
TRBD2	TRBV6-4	-	TRBJ2-5	CASSTGISGRRQETQYF	TGTGCCAGCAGTACAGGAATTAGCGGGAGGAGACAAGAGACCCAGTACTTC
-	TRBV7-2	once	TRBJ2-2	CASSLDNENTGELFF	TGTGCCAGCAGCTTAGATAATGAGAACACCGGGGAGCTGTTTTTT
TRBD1	TRBV25-1	-	TRBJ2-2	CASSETGGVAGELFF	TGTGCCAGCAGTGAGACAGGGGGGGTAGCCGGGGAGCTGTTTTTT
-	TRBV6-5	-	TRBJ1-2	CASRRDAHYTF	TGTGCCAGCAGGCGGGACGCCCACTACACCTTC
-	TRBV6-5	-	TRBJ1-5	CASSYTAGGNQPQHF	TGTGCCAGCAGTTATACCGCTGGAGGCAATCAGCCCCAGCATTTT
TRBD2	TRBV4-2	-	TRBJ2-7	CASSQDSGSYEQYF	TGTGCCAGCAGCCAAGATAGCGGGAGCTACGAGCAGTACTTC
-	TRBV6-1	-	TRBJ1-5	CASRRVWEETQPQHF	TGTGCCAGCAGGAGGGTTTGGGAGGAAACCCAGCCCCAGCATTTT
-	TRBV28	-	TRBJ1-3	CASSLSTGYWSGNTIYF	TGTGCCAGCAGTTTGAGTACAGGGTATTGGTCTGGAAACACCATATATTTT
-	TRBV29-1	-	TRBJ2-7	CSVRTGARDEQYF	TGCAGCGTAAGGACGGGAGCGAGAGACGAGCAGTACTTC
-	TRBV5-1	-	TRBJ1-2	CASSSDSTYGYTF	TGCGCCAGCAGCTCAGACAGCACGTATGGCTACACCTTC
TRBD2	TRBV5-1	-	TRBJ2-3	CASISGTSGTDTQYF	TGCGCCAGCATCTCCGGGACTAGCGGCACAGATACGCAGTATTTT
TRBD1	TRBV6-4	-	TRBJ2-1	CASYRGGNEQFF	TGTGCCAGCTACAGGGGCGGCAATGAGCAGTTCTTC
-	TRBV7-2	few	TRBJ1-2	CASTIPGAAGYTF	TGTGCCAGCACCATCCCCGGGGCCGCTGGCTACACCTTC
-	TRBV18	many	TRBJ2-3	CASSPGVSDTQYF	TGTGCCAGCTCTCCCGGGGTGTCAGATACGCAGTATTTT
TRBD1	TRBV9	-	TRBJ1-1	CASSVEGAERAFF	TGTGCCAGCAGCGTAGAGGGGGCGGAACGGGCTTTCTTT
TRBD2	TRBV5-1	-	TRBJ2-7	CASSLAVAGVGEQYF	TGCGCCAGCAGCTTGGCGGTAGCGGGAGTGGGCGAGCAGTACTTC
-	TRBV2	-	TRBJ1-3	CASSADSRMGNTIYF	TGTGCCAGCAGTGCGGACTCAAGGATGGGAAACACCATATATTTT
-	TRBV2	-	TRBJ2-5	CASSILGTRYQETQYF	TGTGCCAGCAGTATCCTGGGAACTCGGTACCAAGAGACCCAGTACTTC
-	TRBV6-4	-	TRBJ2-1	CASSQDWSYNEQFF	TGTGCCAGCAGCCAGGACTGGTCCTACAATGAGCAGTTCTTC
-	TRBV28	-	TRBJ2-5	CASRERETQYF	TGTGCCAGCAGGGAGCGAGAGACCCAGTACTTC
-	TRBV28	few	TRBJ1-1	CASSLWPGSNTEAFF	TGTGCCAGCAGTTTATGGCCAGGATCGAACACTGAAGCTTTCTTT
-	TRBV2	-	TRBJ2-7	CASSPAYEQYF	TGTGCCAGCAGCCCCGCATACGAGCAGTACTTC
TRBD2	TRBV9	-	TRBJ2-2	CASSFLAGEYTGELFF	TGTGCCAGCAGCTTTCTAGCGGGAGAGTACACCGGGGAGCTGTTTTTT
TRBD1	TRBV28	-	TRBJ2-5	CASSLGQGGQETQYF	TGTGCCAGCAGTTTAGGACAGGGAGGCCAAGAGACCCAGTACTTC
-	TRBV5-8	-	TRBJ1-4	CASSLGFVGGEKLFF	TGTGCCAGCAGCTTGGGATTTGTCGGCGGTGAAAAACTGTTTTTT
TRBD2	TRBV30	once	TRBJ2-6	CAWRPGGAGANVLTF	TGCGCCTGGAGGCCGGGAGGGGCTGGGGCCAACGTCCTGACTTTC
TRBD1	TRBV5-6	-	TRBJ1-3	CASSLDAGQSGNTIYF	TGTGCCAGCAGCTTGGACGCGGGACAGTCAGGAAACACCATATATTTT
-	TRBV19	few	TRBJ2-2	CASSSRFGPANTGELFF	TGTGCCAGTAGCTCCCGTTTTGGACCCGCGAACACCGGGGAGCTGTTTTTT
-	TRBV6-6	-	TRBJ1-1	CASAPGLNTEAFF	TGTGCCAGCGCTCCCGGACTGAACACTGAAGCTTTCTTT
TRBD2	TRBV13	-	TRBJ2-5	CASSSRLAGDGETQYF	TGTGCCAGCAGCTCCCGACTAGCGGGAGATGGCGAGACCCAGTACTTC
-	TRBV5-1	-	TRBJ2-7	CASRIALGAQYEQYF	TGCGCCAGCAGGATTGCTCTGGGGGCTCAATACGAGCAGTACTTC
-	TRBV9	-	TRBJ1-2	CASSVASGPHGGYGYTF	TGTGCCAGCAGCGTCGCCTCCGGGCCCCATGGGGGGTATGGCTACACCTTC
TRBD2	TRBV28	-	TRBJ2-1	CASRELAGGDNEQFF	TGTGCCAGCAGGGAGTTGGCGGGAGGAGACAATGAGCAGTTCTTC